This TCR beta chain was retrieved from a study of T cell responses to AZD1222 COVID-19 vaccine. Regarding the study as a whole: Donors were mostly white British, more females; clonal diversity possibly underestimated. It was only a handful of AZD1222 recipients who were seropositive at baseline.

This table comes from immunoSEQ multiplex PCR, and its TCRdb copy is limited to in-frame clones, with some not included. The data show about 140,000 clones, with 91% seen just once and roughly 7.6% held by the top ten. About this clone: Its antigen is currently unknown.

Germline V gene data show CDR1 as MNHEY and CDR2 as SVGEGT. The CDR3 has 13 amino acids. V was trimmed by 3 bases and J by 9 bases, leaving 12 bases between them. The sample in question was peripheral blood, obtained 28 days after the second dose of the MenACWY control vaccine. The chain carries TRBV6-2 or TRBV6-3 and TRBJ2-1; no reliable D call. The clonotype was recovered from an adult who received the MenACWY meningococcal vaccine as a control. The CDR3 is CASSYLLGGEQFF. In DNA form, the CDR3 reads TGTGCCAGCAGTTATCTTCTAGGCGGTGAGCAGTTCTTC.